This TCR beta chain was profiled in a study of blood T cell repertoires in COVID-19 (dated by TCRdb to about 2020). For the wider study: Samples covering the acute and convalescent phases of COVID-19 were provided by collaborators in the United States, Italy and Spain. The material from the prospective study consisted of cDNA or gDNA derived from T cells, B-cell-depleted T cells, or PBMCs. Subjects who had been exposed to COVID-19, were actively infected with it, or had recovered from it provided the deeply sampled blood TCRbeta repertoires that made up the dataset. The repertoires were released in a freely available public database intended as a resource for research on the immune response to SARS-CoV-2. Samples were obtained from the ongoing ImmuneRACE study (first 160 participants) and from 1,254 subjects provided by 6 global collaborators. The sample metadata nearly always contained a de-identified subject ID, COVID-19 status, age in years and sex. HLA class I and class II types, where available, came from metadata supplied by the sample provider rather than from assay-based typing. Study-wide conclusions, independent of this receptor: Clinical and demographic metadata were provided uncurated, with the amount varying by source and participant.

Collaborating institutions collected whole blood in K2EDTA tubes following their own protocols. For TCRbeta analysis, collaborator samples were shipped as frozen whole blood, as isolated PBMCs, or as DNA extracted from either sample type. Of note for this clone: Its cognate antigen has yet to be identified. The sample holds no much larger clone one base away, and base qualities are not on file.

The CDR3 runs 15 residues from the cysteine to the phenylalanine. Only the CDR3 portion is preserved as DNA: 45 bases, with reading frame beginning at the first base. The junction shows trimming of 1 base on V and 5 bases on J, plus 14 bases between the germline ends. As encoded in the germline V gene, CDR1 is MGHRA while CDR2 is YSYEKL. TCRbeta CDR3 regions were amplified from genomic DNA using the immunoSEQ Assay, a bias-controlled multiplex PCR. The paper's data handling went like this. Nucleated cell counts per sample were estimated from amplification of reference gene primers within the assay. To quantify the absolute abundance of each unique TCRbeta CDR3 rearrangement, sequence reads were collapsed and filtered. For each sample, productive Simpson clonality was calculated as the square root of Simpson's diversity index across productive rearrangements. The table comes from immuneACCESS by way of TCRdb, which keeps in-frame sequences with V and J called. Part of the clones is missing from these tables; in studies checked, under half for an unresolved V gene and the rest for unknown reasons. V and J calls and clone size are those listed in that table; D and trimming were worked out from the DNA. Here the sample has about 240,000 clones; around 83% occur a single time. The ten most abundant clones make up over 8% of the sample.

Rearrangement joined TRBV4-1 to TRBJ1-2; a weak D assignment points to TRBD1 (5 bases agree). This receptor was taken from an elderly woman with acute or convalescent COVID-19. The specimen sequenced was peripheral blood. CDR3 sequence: CASSQGGGVWYGYTF. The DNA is TGCGCCAGCAGCCAAGGCGGGGGAGTTTGGTATGGCTACACCTTC.